This T cell receptor (beta chain) was sequenced in a study of shared clonotypes between healthy human individuals. The data were produced by immunoSEQ multiplex PCR, yet TCRdb's version contains in-frame clones alone and is incomplete. Found here are around 990,000 clones, roughly 80% of them singletons; the top ten hold 0.89%. The V gene lost 6 bases and the J gene lost 5 bases, with 11 bases spanning the gap. The CDR3 consists of 13 residues. Germline assignment: CDR1 SEHNR and CDR2 FQNEAQ (reference sequence). Sequences were obtained from memory CD4+ T cells from PBMCs. The sample's subset: CD45RA-negative fraction. The rearrangement links TRBV7-9 to TRBJ1-3; possibly TRBD1 for D (5 bases). This clonotype was sampled from a man younger than 35 in good health. Some clones in this sample may be carry-over from other donors' samples. In nucleotides, the CDR3 is TGTGCCAGCAGGCGGGGGTACCGAAACACCATATATTTT. Encoded protein: CASRRGYRNTIYF.